Detailed here is one T cell receptor (beta chain). Its antigen is undetermined. This CDR3 region has 15 residues. Between the trimmed V and J ends, which lost 0 bases and 8 bases, there was a span of 11 bases. CDR1 MGHRA and CDR2 YSYEKL come from the germline V gene. This sample is drawn from a study of graft-versus-host responses after intestinal transplantation. Study background: Those transplanted obtained multivisceral, liver-intestinal, or isolated intestinal grafts. Induction using anti-thymocyte globulin, followed by tacrolimus and steroids for roughly 3 years, was given to all recipients. Regarding the study as a whole: Individuals carrying graft-donor T cell macrochimerism showed high graft-versus-host to host-versus-graft clonal ratios in allografts. Early post-transplant falls in HvG clones accompanied the peak levels of circulating GvH clones.

Sequencing used immunoSEQ multiplex PCR; TCRdb keeps in-frame clones, though not all of them. The table includes about 120,000 clones, 85% to 95% detected once. Here the sequenced sample was unstimulated CD8+ T cells sorted from spleen or lymph node cells, taken before transplant. This TCR was recovered from a human donor who was the organ donor for an intestinal transplant. This chain uses TRBV4-1 with TRBJ1-6; weak D call: TRBD1 (6 bases). CDR3 DNA sequence: TGCGCCAGCAGCCAAGATGGGGGCCGGGATTCACCCCTCCACTTT. This sequence encodes CASSQDGGRDSPLHF.